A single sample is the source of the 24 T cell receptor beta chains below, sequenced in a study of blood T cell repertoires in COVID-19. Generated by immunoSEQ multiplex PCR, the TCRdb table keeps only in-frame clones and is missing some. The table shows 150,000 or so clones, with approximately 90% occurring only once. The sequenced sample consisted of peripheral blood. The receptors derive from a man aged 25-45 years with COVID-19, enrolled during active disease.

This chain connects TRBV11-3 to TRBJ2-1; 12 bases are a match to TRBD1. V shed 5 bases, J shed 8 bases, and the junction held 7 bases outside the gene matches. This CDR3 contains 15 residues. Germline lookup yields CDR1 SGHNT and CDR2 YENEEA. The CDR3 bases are TGTGCCAGCAGCCTACAGGGGACAGGGGGCTATGAGCAGTTCTTC. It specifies CASSLQGTGGYEQFF.

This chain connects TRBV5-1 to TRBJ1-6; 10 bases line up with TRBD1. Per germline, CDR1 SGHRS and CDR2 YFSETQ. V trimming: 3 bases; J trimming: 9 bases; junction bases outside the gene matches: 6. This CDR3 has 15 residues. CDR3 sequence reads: CASSSRQGAASPLHF. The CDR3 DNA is TGCGCCAGCAGCTCCCGACAGGGGGCAGCTTCACCCCTCCACTTT.

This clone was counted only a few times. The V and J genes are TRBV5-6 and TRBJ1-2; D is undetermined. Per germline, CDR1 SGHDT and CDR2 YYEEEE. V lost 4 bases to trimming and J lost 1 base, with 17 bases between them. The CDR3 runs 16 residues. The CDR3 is CASSLRLLRFNYGYTF. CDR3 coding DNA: TGTGCCAGCAGCCTACGACTGTTGCGATTTAACTATGGCTACACCTTC.

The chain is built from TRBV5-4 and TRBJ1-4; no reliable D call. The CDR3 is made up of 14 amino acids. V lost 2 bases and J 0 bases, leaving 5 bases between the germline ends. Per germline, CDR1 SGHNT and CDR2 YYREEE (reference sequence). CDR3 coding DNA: TGTGCCAGCAGCTTCGGTGCAACTAATGAAAAACTGTTTTTT. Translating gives CASSFGATNEKLFF.

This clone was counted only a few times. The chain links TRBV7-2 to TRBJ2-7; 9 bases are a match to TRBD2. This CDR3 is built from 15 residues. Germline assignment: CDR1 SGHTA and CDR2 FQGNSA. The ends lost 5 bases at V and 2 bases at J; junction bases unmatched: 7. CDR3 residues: CASSPGLATTYEQYF. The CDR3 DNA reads TGTGCCAGCAGCCCCGGACTAGCGACAACCTACGAGCAGTACTTC.

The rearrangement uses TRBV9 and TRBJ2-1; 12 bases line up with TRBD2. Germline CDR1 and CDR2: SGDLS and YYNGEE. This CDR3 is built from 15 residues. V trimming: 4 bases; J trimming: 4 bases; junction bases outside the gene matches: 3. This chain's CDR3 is CASSSGTSGYNEQFF. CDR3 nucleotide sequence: TGTGCCAGCAGCTCGGGGACTAGCGGGTACAATGAGCAGTTCTTC.

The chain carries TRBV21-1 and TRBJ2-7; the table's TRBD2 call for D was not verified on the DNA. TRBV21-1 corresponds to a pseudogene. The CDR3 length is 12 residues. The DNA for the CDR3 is TGTGCCAGCAGCAAAGGGGAGGACGAGCAGTACTTC. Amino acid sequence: CASSKGEDEQYF.

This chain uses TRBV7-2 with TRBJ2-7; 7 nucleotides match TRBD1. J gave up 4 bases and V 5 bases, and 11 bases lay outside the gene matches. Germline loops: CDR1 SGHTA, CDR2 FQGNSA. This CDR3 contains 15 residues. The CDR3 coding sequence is TGTGCCAGCAGCGCGTGGACAGGCAGTTCTTACGAGCAGTACTTC. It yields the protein CASSAWTGSSYEQYF. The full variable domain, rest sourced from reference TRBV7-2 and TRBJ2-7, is GAGVSQSPSNKVTEKGKDVELRCDPISGHTALYWYRQSLGQGLEFLIYFQGNSAPDKSGLPSDRFSAERTGGSVSTLTIQRTQQEDSAVYLCASSAWTGSSYEQYFGPGTRLTVT.

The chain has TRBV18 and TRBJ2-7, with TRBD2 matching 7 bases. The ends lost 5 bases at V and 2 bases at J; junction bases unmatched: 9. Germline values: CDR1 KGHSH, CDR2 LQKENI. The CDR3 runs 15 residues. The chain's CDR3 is CASSIGGGPTYEQYF. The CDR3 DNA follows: TGTGCCAGCTCAATTGGGGGGGGACCGACCTACGAGCAGTACTTC. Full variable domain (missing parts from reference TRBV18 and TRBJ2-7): NAGVMQNPRHLVRRRGQEARLRCSPMKGHSHVYWYRQLPEEGLKFMVYLQKENIIDESGMPKERFSAEFPKEGPSILRIQQVVRGDSAAYFCASSIGGGPTYEQYFGPGTRLTVT.

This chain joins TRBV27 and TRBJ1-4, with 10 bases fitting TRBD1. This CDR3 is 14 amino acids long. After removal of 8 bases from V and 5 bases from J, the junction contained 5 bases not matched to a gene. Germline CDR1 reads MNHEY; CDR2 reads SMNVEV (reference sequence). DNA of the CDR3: TGTGCCAGCGCCGACAGGGGGCCGAATGAAAAACTGTTTTTT. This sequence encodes CASADRGPNEKLFF.

Here the CDR3 reads CASSLAGTGQYGYTF. The CDR3, as DNA: TGTGCCAGCAGCTTGGCCGGGACAGGACAATATGGCTACACCTTC. V gene TRBV5-5 combines with J gene TRBJ1-2, with 8 bases fitting TRBD1. The CDR3 extends over 15 amino acids. V shed 0 bases, J shed 5 bases, and the junction held 6 bases outside the gene matches. Germline V lookup: CDR1 SGHKS, CDR2 YYEKEE (reference sequence).

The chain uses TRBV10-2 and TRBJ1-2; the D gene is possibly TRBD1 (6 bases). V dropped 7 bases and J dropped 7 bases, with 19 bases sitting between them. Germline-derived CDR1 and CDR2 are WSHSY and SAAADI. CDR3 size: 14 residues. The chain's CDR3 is CASTGTGFSGGYTF. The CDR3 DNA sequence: TGCGCCAGCACCGGAACAGGGTTTTCAGGTGGCTACACCTTC.

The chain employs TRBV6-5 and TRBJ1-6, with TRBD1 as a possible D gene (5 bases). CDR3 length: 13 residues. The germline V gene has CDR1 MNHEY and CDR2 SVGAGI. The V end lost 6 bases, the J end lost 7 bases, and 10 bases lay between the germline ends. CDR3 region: CASRGGVNSPLHF. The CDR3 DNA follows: TGTGCCAGCAGGGGAGGGGTAAATTCACCCCTCCACTTT.

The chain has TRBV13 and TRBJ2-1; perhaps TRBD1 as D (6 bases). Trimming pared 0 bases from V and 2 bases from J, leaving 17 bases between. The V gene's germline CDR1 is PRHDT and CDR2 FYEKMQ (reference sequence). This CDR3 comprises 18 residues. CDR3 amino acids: CASSLGPPGVAPYNEQFF. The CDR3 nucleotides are TGTGCCAGCAGCTTAGGCCCGCCAGGGGTCGCCCCCTACAATGAGCAGTTCTTC.

CDR3 loop: CASSPQGVGNQPQHF. Written as DNA, the CDR3 is TGTGCCAGCTCACCACAGGGAGTGGGCAATCAGCCCCAGCATTTT. The chain links TRBV18 to TRBJ1-5; the D is unclear. Trimming pared 1 base from V and 2 bases from J, leaving 9 bases between. Germline V gene data show CDR1 as KGHSH and CDR2 as LQKENI. The CDR3 sequence is 15 residues long.

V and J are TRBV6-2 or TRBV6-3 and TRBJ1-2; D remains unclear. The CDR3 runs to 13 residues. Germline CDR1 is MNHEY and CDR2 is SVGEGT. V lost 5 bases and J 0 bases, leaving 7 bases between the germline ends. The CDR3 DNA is TGTGCCAGCAGTATAGGAGCTAACTATGGCTACACCTTC. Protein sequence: CASSIGANYGYTF.

CDR3 protein: CASSLRPPGGQNSPLHF. CDR3 coding DNA: TGTGCCAGCAGCTTAAGGCCCCCGGGGGGGCAAAATTCACCCCTCCACTTT. The gene calls are TRBV7-8 and TRBJ1-6; D is perhaps TRBD1 (6 bases). Germline assignment: CDR1 SGHVS and CDR2 FQNEAQ. CDR3 length equals 17 residues. Trimming stripped 2 bases from V and 7 bases from J, with 18 bases between.

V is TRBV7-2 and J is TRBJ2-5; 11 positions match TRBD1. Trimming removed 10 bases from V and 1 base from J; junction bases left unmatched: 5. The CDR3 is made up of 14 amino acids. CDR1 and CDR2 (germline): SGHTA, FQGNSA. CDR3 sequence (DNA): TGTGCCACCGCGGGACAGGGGGTCCAAGAGACCCAGTACTTC. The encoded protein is CATAGQGVQETQYF.

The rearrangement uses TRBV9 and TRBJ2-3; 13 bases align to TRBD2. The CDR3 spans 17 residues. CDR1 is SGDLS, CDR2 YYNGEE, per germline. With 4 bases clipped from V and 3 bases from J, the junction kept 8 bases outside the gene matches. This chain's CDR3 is CASSPRTSGRRTDTQYF. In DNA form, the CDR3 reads TGTGCCAGCAGCCCTCGGACTAGCGGGAGACGAACAGATACGCAGTATTTT.

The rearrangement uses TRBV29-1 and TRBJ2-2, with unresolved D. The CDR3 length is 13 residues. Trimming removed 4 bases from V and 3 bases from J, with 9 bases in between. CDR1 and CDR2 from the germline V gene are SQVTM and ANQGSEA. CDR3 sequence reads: CSVGEQYTGELFF. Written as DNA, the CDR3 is TGCAGCGTTGGAGAACAGTACACCGGGGAGCTGTTTTTT.

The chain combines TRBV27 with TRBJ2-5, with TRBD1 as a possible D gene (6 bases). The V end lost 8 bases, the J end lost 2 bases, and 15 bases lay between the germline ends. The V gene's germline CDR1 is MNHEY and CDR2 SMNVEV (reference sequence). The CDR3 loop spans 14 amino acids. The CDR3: CASVSRGRQETQYF. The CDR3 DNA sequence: TGTGCCAGCGTTAGTAGGGGGAGACAAGAGACCCAGTACTTC.

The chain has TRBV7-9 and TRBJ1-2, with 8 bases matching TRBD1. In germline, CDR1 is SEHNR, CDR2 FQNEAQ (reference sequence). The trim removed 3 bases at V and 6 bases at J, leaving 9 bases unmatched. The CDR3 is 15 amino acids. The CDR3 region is CASSFLDRGSDGYTF. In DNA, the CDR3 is TGTGCCAGCAGCTTTCTTGACAGGGGATCGGATGGCTACACCTTC.

CDR3 nucleotide sequence: TGTGCCAGTAGTATCCAACCAGGACTCTCCTATAATTCACCCCTCCACTTT. This translates into CASSIQPGLSYNSPLHF. This chain connects TRBV19 to TRBJ1-6; D gene uncertain. CDR1 is LNHDA and CDR2 is SQIVND in the germline V gene (reference sequence). V dropped 3 bases and J dropped 0 bases, with 12 bases sitting between them. CDR3 length: 17 residues.

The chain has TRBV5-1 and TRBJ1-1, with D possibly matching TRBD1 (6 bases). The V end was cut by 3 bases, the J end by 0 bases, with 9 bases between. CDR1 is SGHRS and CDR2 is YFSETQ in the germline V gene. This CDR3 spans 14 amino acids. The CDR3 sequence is CASSSTGLNTEAFF. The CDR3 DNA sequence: TGCGCCAGCAGCTCAACAGGGTTGAACACTGAAGCTTTCTTT. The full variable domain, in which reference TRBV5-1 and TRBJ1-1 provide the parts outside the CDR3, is KAGVTQTPRYLIKTRGQQVTLSCSPISGHRSVSWYQQTPGQGLQFLFEYFSETQRNKGNFPGRFSGRQFSNSRSEMNVSTLELGDSALYLCASSSTGLNTEAFFGQGTRLTVV.